The 12 T cell receptor beta chains below all came from one sample that was sequenced in a study of T cell responses to AZD1222 COVID-19 vaccine. Profiled with immunoSEQ multiplex PCR; TCRdb holds only in-frame clones, not every one. The table has tens of thousands of clones, nearly 85% seen once. The input for sequencing was peripheral blood, taken on day 0 of AZD1222 vaccination. The receptors derive from an adult in good health.

This rearrangement joins TRBV9 to TRBJ2-7; possible D gene TRBD2, 6 bases. The V and J ends lost 3 bases and 0 bases respectively, with 13 bases between them. This CDR3 has 15 residues. CDR1 and CDR2 (germline): SGDLS, YYNGEE. The CDR3 spells CASSETSGFSYEQYF. CDR3 DNA: TGTGCCAGCAGCGAGACTAGTGGATTCTCCTACGAGCAGTACTTC. The complete variable domain, with remaining parts taken from reference TRBV9 and TRBJ2-7, reads DSGVTQTPKHLITATGQRVTLRCSPRSGDLSVYWYQQSLDQGLQFLIQYYNGEERAKGNILERFSAQQFPDLHSELNLSSLELGDSALYFCASSETSGFSYEQYFGPGTRLTVT.

V and J are TRBV5-1 and TRBJ2-1; the match to TRBD2 covers 9 bases. Trimming took 0 bases from V and 8 from J; bases not matched to a gene: 3. The CDR3 spans 14 residues. Looked up from germline, CDR1 is SGHRS and CDR2 is YFSETQ. The CDR3 region has the DNA TGCGCCAGCAGCTTGGAAGCGGGAGGCTATGAGCAGTTCTTC. Its protein is CASSLEAGGYEQFF.

This clone has more than one count but fewer than ten. This chain joins TRBV2 and TRBJ1-1, with D perhaps matching TRBD1 (5 bases). The CDR3 loop spans 13 amino acids. CDR1 is SNHLY and CDR2 is FYNNEI in the germline V gene. V dropped 8 bases and J dropped 1 base, with 11 bases sitting between them. The CDR3 DNA reads as TGTGCCAGCGCCGGGGCACCGAACACTGAAGCTTTCTTT. This sequence encodes CASAGAPNTEAFF.

The rearrangement joins TRBV2 to TRBJ1-1, with D unresolved. The V and J ends lost 8 bases and 2 bases respectively, with 15 bases between them. The germline CDR1 and CDR2 sequences are SNHLY and FYNNEI. CDR3 length equals 14 residues. The CDR3 here is CASEPPLRNTEAFF. For the CDR3, the DNA is TGTGCCAGCGAGCCGCCACTAAGAAACACTGAAGCTTTCTTT.

This clone occurred once. This chain uses TRBV5-5 with TRBJ2-2; TRBD1 agrees at 8 bases. V lost 5 bases to trimming and J lost 6 bases; unmatched junction nucleotides: 12. Germline CDR1 reads SGHKS; CDR2 reads YYEKEE (reference sequence). The CDR3 sequence is 16 residues long. Written as DNA, the CDR3 is TGTGCCAGCAGTAAGATACAGGGGGAGGCGGCCGGGGAGCTGTTTTTT. It yields the protein CASSKIQGEAAGELFF.

The chain recombines TRBV20-1 with TRBJ2-3, with unresolved D. V gave up 3 bases and J gave up 1 base, with 2 bases separating them. Germline loops: CDR1 DFQATT, CDR2 SNEGSKA (reference sequence). The CDR3 is 11 residues long. The CDR3 DNA reads as TGCAGTGCTAGGCGCACAGATACGCAGTATTTT. The encoded protein is CSARRTDTQYF.

This chain joins TRBV11-3 and TRBJ1-4; TRBD1 aligns across 10 bases. Looked up from germline, CDR1 is SGHNT and CDR2 is YENEEA. Trimming took 5 bases from V and 8 from J; bases not matched to a gene: 8. The CDR3 consists of 15 residues. The CDR3 nucleotides are TGTGCCAGCAGCGCCCGACAGGGGGCCGGCGAAAAACTGTTTTTT. Translation gives CASSARQGAGEKLFF.

V is TRBV4-3 and J is TRBJ1-4; D not resolved. CDR3 length equals 15 residues. Deletions cut 0 bases from V and 0 bases from J, with 5 bases between. Per the germline V gene, CDR1 is LGHNA and CDR2 is YSLEER. CDR3: CASSQDPSTNEKLFF. The CDR3 coding sequence is TGCGCCAGCAGCCAAGATCCCTCAACTAATGAAAAACTGTTTTTT.

The genes are TRBV7-6 and TRBJ2-5, with 9 positions matching TRBD2. V lost 3 bases, J lost 5 bases, and 4 bases stayed unmatched. The germline V gene encodes CDR1 SGHVS and CDR2 FNYEAQ. CDR3 length equals 14 residues. CDR3 residues: CASSFQSGRETQYF. Written as DNA, the CDR3 is TGTGCCAGCAGCTTTCAAAGCGGGAGGGAGACCCAGTACTTC.

This chain uses TRBV4-3 with TRBJ2-7, with D hard to call. CDR3 length equals 15 residues. Trimming removed 3 bases from V and 2 bases from J, with 14 bases in between. The germline CDR1 and CDR2 sequences are LGHNA and YSLEER. CDR3 bases: TGCGCCAGCAGCCAGCGCGCCGGGTCTACCTACGAGCAGTACTTC. Protein sequence: CASSQRAGSTYEQYF.

The chain employs TRBV19 and TRBJ1-1; a weak D match, TRBD1 (5 bases). Germline loops: CDR1 LNHDA, CDR2 SQIVND (reference sequence). V gave up 4 bases and J gave up 9 bases, with 12 bases separating them. This CDR3 has 12 amino acids. CDR3 sequence (DNA): TGTGCCAGTAGTACGGAGGGGTGGCAAGCTTTCTTT. This codes for CASSTEGWQAFF.

The chain uses TRBV5-1 and TRBJ2-7; D is possibly TRBD1 (5 bases). This CDR3 region has 15 residues. V lost 4 bases and J lost 1, with 15 bases in between. Germline V gives CDR1 SGHRS, CDR2 YFSETQ. CDR3 DNA: TGCGCCAGCAGCATGGGCAGGGCAGGATCCTACGAGCAGTACTTC. Translating it yields CASSMGRAGSYEQYF. Supplemented by reference TRBV5-1 and TRBJ2-7, the full variable domain reads KAGVTQTPRYLIKTRGQQVTLSCSPISGHRSVSWYQQTPGQGLQFLFEYFSETQRNKGNFPGRFSGRQFSNSRSEMNVSTLELGDSALYLCASSMGRAGSYEQYFGPGTRLTVT.